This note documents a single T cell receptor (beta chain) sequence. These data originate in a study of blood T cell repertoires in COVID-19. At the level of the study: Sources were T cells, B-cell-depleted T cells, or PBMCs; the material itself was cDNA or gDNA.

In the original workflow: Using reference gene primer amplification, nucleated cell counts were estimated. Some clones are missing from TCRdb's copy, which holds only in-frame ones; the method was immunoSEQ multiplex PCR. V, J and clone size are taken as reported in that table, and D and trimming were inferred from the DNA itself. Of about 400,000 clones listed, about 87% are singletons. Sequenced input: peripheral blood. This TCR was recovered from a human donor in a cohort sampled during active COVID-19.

The CDR3 region has the DNA TGTGCCATCAGTGAGTCGGGGCGGGGCAGGGGGCGAAATGAGCAGTTCTTC. Encoded protein: CAISESGRGRGRNEQFF. The chain recombines TRBV10-3 with TRBJ2-1, with TRBD1 identical over 8 bases. V lost 0 bases, J lost 7 bases, and 11 bases stayed unmatched. The CDR3 runs 17 residues. Germline loops: CDR1 ENHRY, CDR2 SYGVKD.